A selection of T cell receptor beta chains follows, all from one sample in a study of blood T cell repertoires in COVID-19. Generated by immunoSEQ multiplex PCR, the TCRdb table keeps only in-frame clones and is missing some. Of about 230,000 clones listed, 84% were seen once; the top ten hold around 18%. The sequencing input was peripheral blood. These receptors originate from a woman over 75 with active or convalescent COVID-19. Both conserved end residues are part of each CDR3. The D gene is left open where the match is weak. Expanded clones are given a class, and other clones once, few, many or no size at all.

TRBV27,-,-,TRBJ1-4,TGTGCCAGCAGTTTGTCCGAGAATGAAAAACTGTTTTTT,CASSLSENEKLFF
TRBV7-9,TRBD1,-,TRBJ1-2,TGTGCCAGCAGCTTAGCGGGGACAGGGACGAGGACCTTC,CASSLAGTGTRTF
TRBV5-8,TRBD2,-,TRBJ2-5,TGTGCCAGCAGCCCTACTAGCGGCGGGACCCAGTACTTC,CASSPTSGGTQYF
TRBV4-2,TRBD1,-,TRBJ2-2,TGTGCCAGCAGCCAAGATATATGGACAGGGACAACCGGGGAGCTGTTTTTT,CASSQDIWTGTTGELFF
TRBV7-8,-,-,TRBJ1-3,TGTGCCAGCAGCTTAAAGGGGTCTGGAAACACCATATATTTT,CASSLKGSGNTIYF
TRBV5-5,-,-,TRBJ2-7,TGTGCCAGCAGCACCCTGGGTGGGGACATCTACGAGCAGTACTTC,CASSTLGGDIYEQYF
TRBV5-5,TRBD1,-,TRBJ2-7,TGTGCCAGCAGCTTAGACAGGGTTATCGGCTACGAGCAGTACTTC,CASSLDRVIGYEQYF
TRBV18,-,-,TRBJ1-1,TGTGCCAGCTCACCGACAGTATTGAACACTGAAGCTTTCTTT,CASSPTVLNTEAFF
TRBV12-3/TRBV12-4,-,-,TRBJ2-7,TGTGCCAGCAAAACGGGGATCTACGAGCAGTACTTC,CASKTGIYEQYF
TRBV19,TRBD1,-,TRBJ2-7,TGTGCCACGACAGGGCGACCCTACGAGCAGTACTTC,CATTGRPYEQYF
TRBV7-2,TRBD2,once,TRBJ2-1,TGTGCCAGCAGCTTTCTCCCCGGGACTAGCGGACCATACAATGAGCAGTTCTTC,CASSFLPGTSGPYNEQFF
TRBV4-3,TRBD2,-,TRBJ2-3,TGCGCCAGCAGCCCGGGCAGGGTTAGCGGGAACACAGATACGCAGTATTTT,CASSPGRVSGNTDTQYF
TRBV5-1,-,few,TRBJ1-3,TGCGCCAGCAGCTTGGGGGTAGAGGTAGCCACCATATATTTT,CASSLGVEVATIYF